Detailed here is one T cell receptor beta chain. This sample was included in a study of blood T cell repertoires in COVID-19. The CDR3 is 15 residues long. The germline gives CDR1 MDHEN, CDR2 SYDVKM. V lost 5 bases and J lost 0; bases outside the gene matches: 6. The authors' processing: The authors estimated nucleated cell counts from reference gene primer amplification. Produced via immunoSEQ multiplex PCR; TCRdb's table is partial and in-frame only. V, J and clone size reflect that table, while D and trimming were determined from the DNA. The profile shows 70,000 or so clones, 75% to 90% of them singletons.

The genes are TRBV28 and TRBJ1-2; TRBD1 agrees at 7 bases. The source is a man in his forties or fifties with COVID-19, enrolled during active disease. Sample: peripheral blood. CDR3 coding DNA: TGTGCCAGCAGTCGGACAGGCCGAGCTAACTATGGCTACACCTTC. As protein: CASSRTGRANYGYTF.